This T cell receptor beta chain was recorded in a study of regulatory T cells in long-lasting Graves disease (dated by TCRdb to the early 2020s). Regarding the complete study: Antithyroid drugs had been taken for less than 3 months by newly diagnosed Graves' disease patients. Persistent Graves' disease patients were compared with newly diagnosed Graves' disease patients by peripheral blood TCR sequencing and RNA sequencing. A total of 35 or so samples were covered by TCR sequencing, comprising some 13 persistent and around 20 newly diagnosed Graves' disease patients. The study was registered as a clinical trial and conducted in China. The paper as a whole reports these results and caveats: As a limitation, the authors acknowledged that the small sample size may reduce accuracy. Compared with newly diagnosed patients, patients with persistent Graves' disease had lower TCR Shannon entropy and fewer highly expanded clones, which suggests clonal expansion. Persistent patients shared more public clonotypes among themselves (approximately 2,500) than newly diagnosed patients did (about 900). Only the TCR beta chain was sequenced and analyzed. Peripheral blood alone was examined, since thyroid tissue, which constituted the primary lesion, could not be accessed. Preferential use of TRBV28, TRBJ1-2 and TRBJ2-5 was observed in persistent disease, whereas TRBV20-1 and TRBJ2-1 were favored in newly diagnosed disease.

In this sample, this clonotype turned up a few times. The clone's antigen remains unknown. It differs at one base from a far larger clone, so likely a read error. The method behind the library was multiplex PCR. The run used an Illumina HiSeq 4000. CDR3 regions were amplified by Arm-PCR with iRepertoire HTBI primers to construct TCR beta libraries. Before sequencing, the PCR products went through gel purification. Concerning the study's data processing: A total of fewer than 70 TRBV and some 15 TRBJ segments were identified across samples and were used for gene usage analysis of CDR3 amino acid clonotypes. COPE and FqMerger were used to merge the filtered high-quality paired reads into contigs. Contigs were aligned with BLAST to IMGT TRBV, TRBD and TRBJ reference genes, and CDR3 was defined per IMGT. Clonotypes above 0.1% frequency were classified as highly expanded clones. Shannon entropy was used to measure repertoire diversity, and the Gini coefficient was used to measure V-J evenness. A clonotype was considered public if more than one individual shared it. TCRdb reprocessing: public reads trimmed at Q25 with fastp, clones called with MiXCR, in-frame beta chains kept. Rows are unified per CDR3 protein, each entry keeping the most common DNA and genes. The V and J calls here are based on TCRdb, not the publication. The sample yields around 320,000 distinct CDR3 sequences; roughly a sixth were counted once. Approximately 30% of the sample lies in the top ten.

The CDR3 spans 15 residues, from the cysteine through the phenylalanine. Only CDR3 DNA is held: 45 bases, read in frame from base 1. Sequences SGHTA (CDR1) and FQGTGA (CDR2) are obtained from the germline V gene. Sample time point, as interpreted from the label and publication: newly diagnosed GD, antithyroid drugs for less than 3 months. For both TCR sequencing and RNA sequencing, RNA was extracted from PBMCs in TRIzol. The diagnosis of Graves' disease followed American Thyroid Association guidelines. The patients came from an endocrinology department in Xi'an, China. From each patient, approximately 10 milliliters of peripheral blood was collected into an EDTA anticoagulant tube. Ficoll Paque Plus density gradient separation was used to isolate PBMCs, and no further T cell sorting was performed. An Agilent 2100 Bioanalyzer and agarose gel were used to check RNA quality, while a NanoDrop 2000 measured RNA concentration.

In addition, the sample was reused for a study of T cells in Graves' hyperthyroidism and ophthalmopathy. That second report states: Stable Graves' hyperthyroidism was defined as the absence of progression to ophthalmopathy over 18 months of follow-up. Hyperthyroidism patients were newly diagnosed, with disease duration under 2 months, and aged 18 to 65 years. Any patient with an uncontrolled infection, another autoimmune disease, pregnancy or lactation was excluded. Diagnoses were based on clinical symptoms, serum thyroxine and TRAb, thyroid ultrasound and orbital computed tomography. The first round of RT-PCR for the TCR CDR3 was performed with the HTBI primer set and the Qiagen OneStep RT-PCR kit. Most expanded thyroid clonotypes (frequency above 0.001) were also detected in blood, a finding suggesting that blood repertoires may reflect thyroid immune responses. In cross-validation, a model built on a 13 V-J signature told ophthalmopathy apart from stable hyperthyroidism with 87.88% sensitivity and approximately 81% specificity, and in testing the same model reached 80%/75%. In validation, the model predicted progression to ophthalmopathy with 65% to 71% sensitivity and about 72% specificity, a median of about 6 months before onset. TCR V-J signatures able to tell the groups apart were searched for in a discovery cohort of 100 patients, of whom more than 40 had Graves' ophthalmopathy and 55 to 65 had stable Graves' hyperthyroidism. Prospective prediction of ophthalmopathy was tested in an independent validation cohort consisting of about 19 hyperthyroidism patients and 15 to 17 patients who later progressed to ophthalmopathy. The 100 discovery patients were randomly divided into training and test sets at a 7:3 ratio. In several Graves' hyperthyroidism patients, the study also compared T-cell repertoires from thyroid tissue with T-cell repertoires from blood. After sampling, hyperthyroidism patients received methimazole starting at 30 mg daily, and ophthalmopathy patients received high-dose intravenous methylprednisolone. Libraries were constructed in a second round of multiplex PCR, after which size selection and purification were performed. Sequencing of the libraries was done on an Illumina HiSeq2000 using paired-end 100 bp reads. Raw data were processed with SOAPnuke, discarding reads with adapters, uncalled bases, mean Phred below 15, or no exact constant-primer or identifier match. High-quality paired reads were merged using COPE v1.2.5, and each unique nucleotide sequence was defined as a clonotype. MiTCR v1.1 was used to align clonotypes to the IMGT TRBV, TRBD and TRBJ reference segments. The analysis was restricted to V-J combinations with a frequency above 0.0001, which together covered around 99% of the repertoires. The TCS score was defined as the ratio of F50 (clonal expansion) to E x V (chaos), calculated using BLOSUM62-based TCRdist between CDR3 peptides within each V-J. Welch's t-statistics and random forest reduced 450 to 600 V-J features to 13, which were used in a naive Bayes classifier (R e1071). No statistical method was used to set the sample size in advance, and investigators knew the group allocation. The paper describes TCR Vbeta CDR3 sequencing of 140 or so peripheral blood samples, made up of around 41 ophthalmopathy patients, 70 to 75 hyperthyroidism patients and 17 progressor patients.

Sequenced here: peripheral blood mononuclear cells (PBMCs), sampled at new diagnosis, from a patient treated with antithyroid drugs. The clonotype was recovered from a man between 40 and 49 years old with Graves disease. Donor details come from another sample of the same person, matched by shared clones. Rearrangement joined TRBV7-3 to TRBJ1-1, with the D gene not confidently named. The CDR3 here reads CASSLLHIANTEASF. The sequenced DNA is TGTGCCAGCAGCTTGTTACACATAGCGAACACTGAAGCTTCCTTT.